Sequencing of this T cell receptor beta chain was carried out in a study of blood T cell repertoires in COVID-19. In the study overall: Acute-phase and convalescent COVID-19 samples originated in the United States, Italy and Spain.

This CDR3 spans 14 amino acids. V was shortened by 1 base and J by 7 bases, with 12 bases between the two germline ends. Germline-derived CDR1 and CDR2 are MGHRA and YSYEKL. Adults between about 18 and 95 years of age took part from 24 US areas. Sequencing was performed with immunoSEQ multiplex PCR; in TCRdb, only in-frame clones are kept and a portion is missing. The sample carries roughly 230,000 clones, about nine tenths recorded once. The clonotype comes from a man in his thirties or forties in a cohort exposed to, infected with or recovered from COVID-19 (not recorded which). Sequencing used PBMCs or T cells enriched from blood (not recorded which). The chain links TRBV4-1 to TRBJ2-3, with D possibly being TRBD2 (6 bases). CDR3: CASSQVSGANTQYF. For the CDR3, the DNA is TGCGCCAGCAGCCAAGTATCGGGAGCGAATACGCAGTATTTT.